These 2 T cell receptor beta chains came from one sample sequenced in a study of CD8+CD57+ T cells in acquired aplastic anemia. The template for TCR beta VDJ and CDR3 sequence profiling was genomic DNA. TCRdb processed the reads anew with MiXCR; each CDR3 protein has one entry. The repertoire holds 350,000 to 450,000 distinct CDR3 sequences, approximately 70% seen once, with 3% to 4.5% in the top ten. Material for sequencing was sorted CD4+, CD8+, or CD8+CD57+ T cells (not recorded which) from PBMCs. Receptors were obtained from a human donor in good health, serving as a control.

The CDR3, as DNA: TGTGCCAGCAGCTCGTGGGTAGCTGAGGCTGAAGCTTTCTTT. Translation: CASSSWVAEAEAFF. The chain is built from TRBV11-1 and TRBJ1-1; D ambiguous. V lost 4 bases and J 6 bases, leaving 15 bases between the germline ends. Germline V gives CDR1 SGHAT, CDR2 FQDESV (reference sequence). The CDR3 is 14 residues long.

This clonotype has more than one count but fewer than ten. Since a much larger clone is just one base distant, this may be a read error. This chain links TRBV4-3 with TRBJ1-2, with TRBD1 matching over 7 bases. The CDR3 runs to 15 residues. Trimming cost V 1 base and J 7 bases; bases outside gene matches: 9. Germline-derived CDR1 and CDR2 are LGHNA and YSLEER. The CDR3 bases are TGCGCCAGCAGCCAAGGTCGGGACAGCCGCTGTGGCTACACCTTC. Translated: CASSQGRDSRCGYTF.